The subject of this entry is one T cell receptor (beta chain). Its specificity is unknown. Regarding time point: peripheral blood 6 weeks after treatment start. CDR3 length: 16 amino acids. Trimming cost V 4 bases and J 4 bases, with 19 bases left between them. Looked up from germline, CDR1 is LNHDA and CDR2 is SQIVND (reference sequence). This record belongs to a study of PD-L1 blockade in urothelial cancer. General study results and limits: Blood clones associated with the tumor expanded more at 3 weeks in durable-benefit patients.

Into every PCR, synthetic TCR analog templates were spiked. TCRdb's table, derived via immunoSEQ multiplex PCR, lists solely in-frame clones and lacks some. This sample has about 66,000 clones, with roughly 90% found just once. The sequences come from PBMCs, collected around atezolizumab (anti-PD-L1) treatment. The sequence was obtained from a man aged 55 to 70 with urothelial cancer. The genes are TRBV19 and TRBJ1-2; D is possibly TRBD1 (5 bases). CDR3 residues: CASSRQGASILYGYTF. For the CDR3, the DNA is TGTGCCAGTAGTAGGCAAGGGGCGTCCATCCTCTATGGCTACACCTTC.